The rows below give T cell receptor beta chains drawn from one sample of a study of monozygotic twins with inflammatory bowel disease. TCRdb reprocessed the 5' RACE reads, keeping one entry per CDR3 protein, no DNA. The specimen's table records 350,000 to 550,000 distinct CDR3 sequences. The material sequenced was blood. All receptors derive from a human donor with ulcerative colitis or Crohn's disease, or a healthy co-twin of an affected twin (not recorded which). Both conserved end residues are part of each CDR3.

V gene	CDR3 length	J gene	CDR3 protein
TRBV20-1	13	TRBJ1-2	CSARPRTAYGYTF
TRBV3-1	13	TRBJ2-1	CASRQTSHNEQFF
TRBV7-2	15	TRBJ1-2	CASSSEGGKITGYTF
TRBV19	15	TRBJ2-1	CASSIGQGRGNEQFF
TRBV6-2/TRBV6-3	16	TRBJ2-1	CASSPDQREVYNEQFF
TRBV20-1	13	TRBJ1-1	CSARGGHNTEAFF
TRBV20-1	14	TRBJ1-6	CSARDGSYNSPLHF
TRBV3-1	12	TRBJ1-1	CASSQAAGQAFF
TRBV19	13	TRBJ2-5	CASKGGNQETQYF
TRBV27	16	TRBJ2-3	CASGLTRSSLPDTQYF
TRBV11-2	15	TRBJ2-2	CASSYGTAATGELFF
TRBV21-1	18	TRBJ2-7	CASSPQPITGTGAYEQYF
TRBV20-1	15	TRBJ2-3	CSVRRWTGGGDTQYF
TRBV7-2	16	TRBJ2-7	CASSYRLAGGPGEQYF
TRBV6-1	15	TRBJ2-1	CASRMGLAGGDEQFF
TRBV12-3/TRBV12-4	16	TRBJ2-3	CASSPGDRTSTDTQYF
TRBV27	17	TRBJ2-2	CASSPDRAFVNTGELFF
TRBV29-1	13	TRBJ2-1	CSVESPRYNEQFF
TRBV9	16	TRBJ2-3	CASSVDSGGATDTQYF
TRBV20-1	15	TRBJ2-5	CSALIWDRGLETQYF
TRBV6-5	15	TRBJ1-4	CASSYSGRVGEKLFF
TRBV5-6	15	TRBJ1-1	CASSIDVGGGTEAFF
TRBV29-1	13	TRBJ2-7	CSVPGQGTYEQYF
TRBV7-2	15	TRBJ1-2	CASSLAQGVGYGYTF
TRBV13	14	TRBJ1-1	CASSLRQMNTEAFF
TRBV30	12	TRBJ2-1	CAWSPTYNEQFF
TRBV6-6	14	TRBJ1-5	CASSRRGTDQPQHF
TRBV4-2	11	TRBJ1-1	CASSQTQEAFF
TRBV4-2	14	TRBJ2-2	CASSQDAGTGELFF
TRBV11-2	14	TRBJ2-3	CASSFISGTDTQYF
TRBV28	16	TRBJ2-3	CASSLSGDPIEDTQYF
TRBV30	13	TRBJ1-1	CAGGRDLNTEAFF
TRBV5-1	14	TRBJ2-4	CASSARQGGDIQYF
TRBV25-1	16	TRBJ1-1	CASSRATPGGVPEAFF
TRBV6-2/TRBV6-3	15	TRBJ2-7	CASSWGGSGNYEQYF
TRBV6-1	16	TRBJ2-1	CASRPYLGVTYNEQFF
TRBV7-9	15	TRBJ1-5	CASSFGTGLNQPQHF
TRBV29-1	14	TRBJ2-1	CSVEDLSSYNEQFF
TRBV21-1	12	TRBJ2-1	CASTGPQEEQFF
TRBV19	13	TRBJ1-5	CASRAGGDQPQHF
TRBV11-2	13	TRBJ2-7	CASSPQDTGEQYF
TRBV6-2/TRBV6-3	15	TRBJ2-5	CASSWGDGAQETQYF
TRBV14	13	TRBJ2-1	CASSTRLASEQFF
TRBV18	15	TRBJ1-1	CASTLGVPMNTEAFF
TRBV20-1	13	TRBJ1-1	CSARDPGMGEAFF
TRBV7-9	16	TRBJ2-1	CASSQMTSGSYNEQFF
TRBV7-3	13	TRBJ1-2	CASSPGQQGGYTF
TRBV6-5	17	TRBJ2-2	CASSYDYSPQATGELFF
TRBV4-1	15	TRBJ1-2	CASSHPSTANYGYTF
TRBV11-1	16	TRBJ2-5	CASSTTSGSSGETQYF
TRBV10-3	15	TRBJ2-3	CAISESGLARDTQYF
TRBV5-6	15	TRBJ1-6	CASSLAQLDNSPLHF
TRBV5-1	15	TRBJ1-1	CASSQGERANTEAFF
TRBV5-1	14	TRBJ2-7	CASSSDIYSYEQYF
TRBV2	15	TRBJ2-3	CASRWGGGSSDTQYF